This T cell receptor (beta chain) was sequenced for a study of prognosis after radiotherapy for stage I lung cancer. For the study at large: Patients with non-small cell lung cancer were all judged medically inoperable.

The CDR3 has 15 residues. Germline assignment: CDR1 MNHNS and CDR2 SASEGT. V was shortened by 7 bases and J by 2 bases, with 15 bases between the two germline ends. Multiplex PCR, run in two rounds, amplified TCR beta CDR3 from genomic DNA. The first PCR round targeted every TRBV and TRBJ gene with specific primers. TCRdb re-called the multiplex PCR reads through MiXCR, storing one row per CDR3 protein. The sample has approximately 17,000 distinct CDR3 sequences; around 40% are singletons. This TCR came from a donor over 45 with non-small cell lung cancer. The chain combines TRBV6-1 with TRBJ1-5, with unresolved D. Sequenced material: PBMCs, taken before or after stereotactic body radiation therapy (not recorded which). CDR3 loop: CASTEPGSRNQPQHF. The CDR3 region has the DNA TGTGCCAGCACCGAACCGGGCAGCCGCAATCAGCCCCAGCATTTT.